The 32 T cell receptor beta chains below come from one sample, sequenced in a study of blood T cell repertoires in COVID-19. The method was immunoSEQ multiplex PCR; TCRdb's version includes in-frame clones alone and lacks a portion of them. The data hold fewer than 85,000 clones, with under 95% observed a single time. The specimen was peripheral blood. These receptors were taken from a human donor in a cohort sampled during active COVID-19.

The chain links TRBV19 to TRBJ1-1; D is uncertain. V was trimmed by 5 bases and J by 0 bases, leaving 22 bases between them. Germline CDR1 LNHDA, CDR2 SQIVND (reference sequence). CDR3 length: 18 residues. CDR3 sequence: CASSRSSAGPQMNTEAFF. CDR3 coding DNA: TGTGCCAGTAGTCGAAGTAGCGCAGGCCCCCAAATGAACACTGAAGCTTTCTTT.

The gene calls are TRBV4-3 and TRBJ2-6, with a tentative D call TRBD2 (5 bases). Trimming took 0 bases from V and 0 from J, leaving 9 bases between them. In germline, CDR1 is LGHNA, CDR2 YSLEER. This CDR3 contains 17 residues. The CDR3: CASSQERAPSGANVLTF. DNA for the CDR3: TGCGCCAGCAGCCAAGAGAGGGCACCCTCTGGGGCCAACGTCCTGACTTTC.

The V gene is TRBV30, the J gene TRBJ1-5; D ambiguous. V was shortened by 0 bases and J by 4 bases, with 10 bases between the two germline ends. In germline, CDR1 is GTSNPN, CDR2 SVGIG (reference sequence). This CDR3 region has 14 residues. This CDR3 is CAWSVRAQNQPQHF. The DNA for the CDR3 is TGTGCCTGGAGTGTACGTGCCCAGAATCAGCCCCAGCATTTT.

The chain recombines TRBV18 with TRBJ2-3, with 7 bases matching TRBD2. The V gene end was trimmed by 6 bases and the J gene end by 0 bases; junction bases not matched to a gene: 6. CDR1 and CDR2 (germline): KGHSH, LQKENI. The CDR3 has 15 amino acids. DNA for the CDR3: TGTGCCAGCTCCTGGGAGGGGCTAAGCACAGATACGCAGTATTTT. Protein product: CASSWEGLSTDTQYF.

The chain joins TRBV5-4 to TRBJ1-1; 11 bases agree with TRBD1. The CDR3 length is 16 residues. V gave up 0 bases and J gave up 5 bases; unmatched junction bases: 6. Germline V gene lookup returns CDR1 SGHNT and CDR2 YYREEE (reference sequence). The CDR3 DNA is TGTGCCAGCAGCTTGGGGACAGGGGGCGTAAGTACTGAAGCTTTCTTT. This sequence encodes CASSLGTGGVSTEAFF. The entire variable domain, with the rest obtained from reference TRBV5-4 and TRBJ1-1, is as follows: ETGVTQSPTHLIKTRGQQVTLRCSSQSGHNTVSWYQQALGQGPQFIFQYYREEENGRGNFPPRFSGLQFPNYSSELNVNALELDDSALYLCASSLGTGGVSTEAFFGQGTRLTVV.

The CDR3 protein is CASSPPIGLGDYGYTF. The CDR3 DNA follows: TGTGCCAGCTCACCACCGATCGGCCTAGGGGACTATGGCTACACCTTC. This chain links TRBV18 with TRBJ1-2, with D possibly being TRBD1 (5 bases). The V gene lost 0 bases and the J gene lost 3 bases, with 14 bases spanning the gap. Germline lookup yields CDR1 KGHSH and CDR2 LQKENI. This CDR3 spans 16 amino acids.

V gene TRBV9 combines with J gene TRBJ2-7, with TRBD1 matching over 9 bases. Germline assignment: CDR1 SGDLS and CDR2 YYNGEE. The CDR3 loop spans 15 amino acids. V was clipped by 0 bases and J by 3 bases; unmatched bases: 4. In DNA form, the CDR3 reads TGTGCCAGCAGCGTAGGTACAGGGGGCGGCTACGAGCAGTACTTC. Protein product: CASSVGTGGGYEQYF.

The chain joins TRBV2 to TRBJ1-5; maybe TRBD1 (5 bases). The CDR3 has 17 residues. Looked up from germline, CDR1 is SNHLY and CDR2 is FYNNEI. Trimming stripped 6 bases from V and 0 bases from J, with 18 bases between. In DNA, the CDR3 is TGTGCCAGCAGCCGTGGGGCTAGACAAGATAGCAATCAGCCCCAGCATTTT. Encoded protein: CASSRGARQDSNQPQHF.

The V call is TRBV6-1, the J call TRBJ2-7; no definite D call. The CDR3 is made up of 11 amino acids. The V end was cut by 2 bases, the J end by 3 bases, with 2 bases between. Germline V gives CDR1 MNHNS, CDR2 SASEGT. CDR3: CASSEYYEQYF. DNA for the CDR3: TGTGCCAGCAGTGAATACTACGAGCAGTACTTC.

V is TRBV10-3 and J is TRBJ1-2, with a tentative D call TRBD1 (6 bases). The ends were cut back, 5 bases at V and 4 bases at J, with 20 bases in the middle. The length of the CDR3 is 16 residues. Germline loops: CDR1 ENHRY, CDR2 SYGVKD. The CDR3 loop reads CAISRGAGDSGYGYTF. CDR3 DNA sequence: TGTGCCATCAGTAGGGGAGCAGGGGATTCTGGCTATGGCTACACCTTC.

This sequence joins TRBV5-1 and TRBJ1-2; weak D call: TRBD1 (5 bases). The V and J ends lost 0 bases and 4 bases respectively, with 10 bases between them. This CDR3 region has 14 residues. CDR1 and CDR2 from the germline V gene are SGHRS and YFSETQ. DNA of the CDR3: TGCGCCAGCAGCTTGGAGACAGACTTCTATGGCTACACCTTC. Translation gives CASSLETDFYGYTF.

The chain uses TRBV4-1 and TRBJ1-1; D call uncertain. The V end was cut by 7 bases, the J end by 6 bases, with 15 bases between. CDR1 and CDR2 (germline): MGHRA, YSYEKL. This CDR3 is 13 amino acids long. This chain's CDR3 is CASTSPGLAEAFF. CDR3 nucleotides: TGCGCCAGCACCTCCCCGGGGTTAGCTGAAGCTTTCTTT.

The chain employs TRBV18 and TRBJ1-1; TRBD1 is a possible D gene (6 bases). The germline gives CDR1 KGHSH, CDR2 LQKENI. V was trimmed by 4 bases and J by 2 bases, leaving 17 bases between them. The CDR3 loop spans 16 amino acids. CDR3 nucleotide sequence: TGTGCCAGCTCACTGAATCCACAGGGAGCAAACACTGAAGCTTTCTTT. Amino acid sequence: CASSLNPQGANTEAFF. Based on the CDR3 plus reference TRBV18 and TRBJ1-1, the full variable domain is NAGVMQNPRHLVRRRGQEARLRCSPMKGHSHVYWYRQLPEEGLKFMVYLQKENIIDESGMPKERFSAEFPKEGPSILRIQQVVRGDSAAYFCASSLNPQGANTEAFFGQGTRLTVV.

The chain links TRBV4-1 to TRBJ1-6; D not resolved. The germline CDR1 and CDR2 sequences are MGHRA and YSYEKL. This CDR3 is 16 amino acids long. V lost 1 base and J 6 bases, leaving 13 bases between the germline ends. CDR3: CASSQGSEETNSPLHF. As DNA, the CDR3 is TGCGCCAGCAGCCAAGGATCGGAGGAAACTAATTCACCCCTCCACTTT.

This rearrangement joins TRBV7-7 to TRBJ2-5; 14 bases match TRBD2. Per the germline V gene, CDR1 is SSHAT and CDR2 is FNYEAQ (reference sequence). The ends lost 5 bases at V and 4 bases at J; junction bases unmatched: 15. This CDR3 spans 19 amino acids. The CDR3 loop is CASSPGTSGGPGSSETQYF. The CDR3, as DNA: TGTGCCAGCAGCCCCGGGACTAGCGGGGGCCCTGGGTCGTCAGAGACCCAGTACTTC. Looking up the rest from reference TRBV7-7 and TRBJ2-5 gives the full variable domain: GAGVSQSPRYKVTKRGQDVTLRCDPISSHATLYWYQQALGQGPEFLTYFNYEAQPDKSGLPSDRFSAERPEGSISTLTIQRTEQRDSAMYRCASSPGTSGGPGSSETQYFGPGTRLLVL.

The chain is built from TRBV14 and TRBJ2-7; D gene unclear. Between the trimmed V and J ends, which lost 1 base and 4 bases, there was a span of 8 bases. Germline values: CDR1 SGHDN, CDR2 FVKESK. The length of the CDR3 is 13 residues. CDR3 DNA: TGTGCCAGCAGCCAAGCACAGATATACGAGCAGTACTTC. As protein: CASSQAQIYEQYF.

The chain uses TRBV2 and TRBJ1-3, with D possibly TRBD1 on 6 matching bases. There are 15 residues in the CDR3. The germline V gene encodes CDR1 SNHLY and CDR2 FYNNEI. V lost 5 bases and J lost 0, with 11 bases in between. CDR3: CASSQDSSSGNTIYF. The CDR3 nucleotides read TGTGCCAGCAGTCAGGACAGTAGCTCTGGAAACACCATATATTTT.

This clone was detected only once. The DNA for the CDR3 is TGTGCCAGTTCCCCGGAGGGGGGGGGAGGAACTGAAGCTTTCTTT. Residues: CASSPEGGGGTEAFF. The chain links TRBV9 to TRBJ1-1; perhaps TRBD1 as D (6 bases). Between the trimmed V and J ends, which lost 8 bases and 5 bases, there was a span of 22 bases. CDR1 and CDR2 from the germline V gene are SGDLS and YYNGEE. CDR3 length: 15 residues.

V gene TRBV6-6 combines with J gene TRBJ2-3; 14 nucleotides match TRBD2. Germline V gene lookup returns CDR1 MNHNY and CDR2 SVGAGI (reference sequence). J gave up 0 bases and V 5 bases, and 10 bases lay outside the gene matches. The CDR3 covers 19 residues. CDR3 DNA: TGTGCCAGCAGTCCCAAGGGACTAGCGGGGGAGGCTAGCACAGATACGCAGTATTTT. Amino acid sequence: CASSPKGLAGEASTDTQYF.

V usage is TRBV28 and J usage is TRBJ1-1, with D possibly TRBD1 on 5 matching bases. V dropped 2 bases and J dropped 3 bases, with 7 bases sitting between them. This CDR3 has 13 residues. Per the germline V gene, CDR1 is MDHEN and CDR2 is SYDVKM. CDR3 amino acids: CASSLGAYTEAFF. The CDR3, as DNA: TGTGCCAGCAGTTTAGGGGCCTACACTGAAGCTTTCTTT.

This sequence joins TRBV19 and TRBJ1-2; 9 bases line up with TRBD1. The germline CDR1 and CDR2 sequences are LNHDA and SQIVND (reference sequence). The CDR3 loop spans 14 amino acids. Trimming at V came to 6 bases and at J to 8 bases, leaving 10 bases not matched to a gene. CDR3 DNA sequence: TGTGCCAGTAGGGCGCCGGGACAGGGTGGCGGCTACACCTTC. Its protein is CASRAPGQGGGYTF.

A single count supports this clone. The rearrangement links TRBV30 to TRBJ2-7; 7 nucleotides match TRBD2. The CDR3 sequence is 14 residues long. The J segment lost 1 base and the V segment lost 0 bases, leaving 3 bases of the junction unmatched. From germline, CDR1 is GTSNPN and CDR2 SVGIG (reference sequence). The CDR3, as DNA: TGTGCCTGGAGTGTACCCGGGGGGTCCTACGAGCAGTACTTC. This sequence encodes CAWSVPGGSYEQYF.

This clone was detected a few times. V and J are TRBV5-6 and TRBJ2-7; 9 bases map to TRBD1. Losses at the gene ends were 5 bases for V and 0 bases for J; bases not matched to a gene: 18. CDR3 length equals 19 residues. Germline CDR1 SGHDT, CDR2 YYEEEE. CDR3 sequence: CASSLTGGASFLSSYEQYF. The CDR3 DNA follows: TGTGCCAGCAGTTTGACAGGGGGGGCAAGTTTCCTTAGCTCCTACGAGCAGTACTTC.

The genes are TRBV6-5 and TRBJ2-7; D is undetermined. The germline CDR1 and CDR2 sequences are MNHEY and SVGAGI. V was pared by 7 bases and J by 0 bases, with 10 bases between. CDR3 length equals 13 residues. For the CDR3, the DNA is TGTGCCAGCACCGAAGAGCACTCCTACGAGCAGTACTTC. It translates to CASTEEHSYEQYF.

The chain joins TRBV5-1 to TRBJ2-7; 11 positions agree with TRBD2. The CDR3 loop spans 17 amino acids. Germline-derived CDR1 and CDR2 are SGHRS and YFSETQ. After removal of 0 bases from V and 2 bases from J, the junction contained 7 bases not matched to a gene. The CDR3 sequence is CASSLEGTSGAAYEQYF. For the CDR3, the DNA is TGCGCCAGCAGCTTGGAAGGGACTAGCGGTGCCGCCTACGAGCAGTACTTC.

The rearrangement links TRBV6-5 to TRBJ2-1; 7 bases fit TRBD1. V was clipped by 2 bases and J by 4 bases; unmatched bases: 2. This CDR3 region has 14 residues. Germline V gene lookup returns CDR1 MNHEY and CDR2 SVGAGI. CDR3 region: CASSYGTAYNEQFF. CDR3 DNA: TGTGCCAGCAGTTACGGGACAGCTTACAATGAGCAGTTCTTC.

The chain employs TRBV5-5 and TRBJ2-6; D call uncertain. This CDR3 has 15 residues. Germline CDR1 is SGHKS and CDR2 is YYEKEE (reference sequence). Trimming removed 1 base from V and 11 bases from J, with 16 bases in between. CDR3 amino acids: CASSLLLIWSDVLTF. CDR3 DNA: TGTGCCAGCAGCTTGCTTTTAATTTGGTCGGACGTCCTGACTTTC.

The chain carries TRBV11-2 and TRBJ2-1, with 8 positions matching TRBD2. The V gene end was trimmed by 2 bases and the J gene end by 2 bases; junction bases not matched to a gene: 8. Germline values: CDR1 SGHAT, CDR2 FQNNGV. The CDR3 is made up of 17 amino acids. CDR3 sequence (DNA): TGTGCCAGCAGCTTATCCCGGGGGGGCCCTGCCTACAATGAGCAGTTCTTC. Translating gives CASSLSRGGPAYNEQFF.

This clone was seen a single time. The rearrangement links TRBV5-5 to TRBJ1-5, with D unclear. V lost 1 base, J lost 3 bases, and 11 bases lay in between. The CDR3 spans 15 residues. Germline CDR1 reads SGHKS; CDR2 reads YYEKEE (reference sequence). In DNA form, the CDR3 reads TGTGCCAGCAGCTTGCGCGGGGTTCCCAATCAGCCCCAGCATTTT. Translated, it gives CASSLRGVPNQPQHF.

J is TRBJ1-1 and V is TRBV2; D is unclear. CDR3 length equals 13 residues. Germline loops: CDR1 SNHLY, CDR2 FYNNEI. Trimming removed 6 bases from V and 6 bases from J, with 14 bases in between. CDR3 DNA sequence: TGTGCCAGCAGCGGTAGGAATGCGGCTGAAGCTTTCTTT. Its protein product is CASSGRNAAEAFF. Drawing the rest from reference TRBV2 and TRBJ1-1, the complete variable domain is EPEVTQTPSHQVTQMGQEVILRCVPISNHLYFYWYRQILGQKVEFLVSFYNNEISEKSEIFDDQFSVERPDGSNFTLKIRSTKLEDSAMYFCASSGRNAAEAFFGQGTRLTVV.

The rearrangement links TRBV7-2 to TRBJ2-7; TRBD1 matches 7 bases. Germline CDR1 SGHTA, CDR2 FQGNSA. CDR3 size: 17 residues. J was trimmed by 2 bases and V by 1 base; bases with no gene match: 11. As DNA, the CDR3 is TGTGCCAGCAGCTTAGTGTTCTCGGGACAGTTACCCTACGAGCAGTACTTC. It is translated as CASSLVFSGQLPYEQYF. Supplemented by reference TRBV7-2 and TRBJ2-7, the full variable domain reads GAGVSQSPSNKVTEKGKDVELRCDPISGHTALYWYRQSLGQGLEFLIYFQGNSAPDKSGLPSDRFSAERTGGSVSTLTIQRTQQEDSAVYLCASSLVFSGQLPYEQYFGPGTRLTVT.

This chain uses TRBV23-1 with TRBJ1-5, with TRBD1 identical over 10 bases. TRBV23-1 is assigned to the ORF class and has an uncertain function. The CDR3 is 18 amino acids. Trimming removed 3 bases from V and 4 bases from J; junction bases left unmatched: 12. CDR3 sequence reads: CASSHKSGDRGRNQPQHF. The CDR3, as DNA: TGCGCCAGCAGTCACAAATCTGGAGACAGGGGGCGAAATCAGCCCCAGCATTTT.